By its share, the clone carrying this T cell receptor (beta chain) is medium-sized. Its antigen is undetermined. The length of the CDR3 is 15 residues. Germline trimming cut 10 bases from V and 1 base from J; bases unmatched to any gene: 9. Germline lookup yields CDR1 LNHDA and CDR2 SQIVND (reference sequence). Rearranged V-D-J TRB sequences were amplified with a mixed TRB-A/B primer pool. TCRdb redid the calling of the multiplex PCR reads with MiXCR, one entry per CDR3 protein. Among some 10,000 distinct CDR3 sequences listed, less than 45% were seen once. The source of the sample is a study of T cell repertoires in aging, cancer and after chemotherapy. The study, taken as a whole, reports: The repertoire data cannot show anything about immunological memory following chemotherapy.

The template was genomic DNA from peripheral blood, not RNA. The chain links TRBV19 to TRBJ2-2, with 7 bases that match TRBD2. The sample comprised blood. The TCR sequence derives from a human donor in good health. This chain's CDR3 is CATHPGLQNTGELFF. In DNA, the CDR3 is TGTGCCACCCATCCGGGACTACAGAACACCGGGGAGCTGTTTTTT.